The present TCR beta chain was sequenced within a study of T cells in Graves' hyperthyroidism and ophthalmopathy. Regions amplified from RNA transcripts were the TCR beta CDR3 regions. TCR CDR3 underwent first-round RT-PCR with the HTBI primer set. TCRdb independently ran MiXCR on the multiplex PCR reads; one entry per CDR3 protein. The table lists roughly 750,000 distinct CDR3 sequences, 16% of them singletons, with under 10% in the top ten. CDR3 length equals 14 residues. CDR1 is MNHEY, CDR2 SVGEGT, per germline. This clonotype was recorded at least ten times. Germline is not matched at one junction end, which may reflect a read error.

The TCR sequence derives from a man between 18 and 35 years old with Graves' hyperthyroidism. V usage is TRBV6-2 or TRBV6-3 and J usage is TRBJ2-5, with 10 bases identical to TRBD1. The sequencing sample was made of blood. The CDR3 DNA reads as TGTGCCAGCAGCTCGCGGACAGGGGGGCAGCCATGCGACTTC. Translated: CASSSRTGGQPCDF.